This T cell receptor (beta chain) was observed in a study of T cell changes during pregnancy in multiple sclerosis. A few counts support this clone. Germline values: CDR1 ENHRY, CDR2 SYGVKD. V shed 2 bases and J 2 bases; nucleotides not matched to a gene: 0. The CDR3 is 14 amino acids. The data were produced by immunoSEQ multiplex PCR, yet TCRdb's version contains in-frame clones alone and is incomplete. The sample records about 15,000 clones, 80% to 85% being singletons. This clonotype was obtained from a female donor in good health, enrolled as a control in a pregnancy study. The sample in question was CD8+ T cells from peripheral blood mononuclear cells, obtained in the third trimester of pregnancy. The chain employs TRBV10-3 and TRBJ2-1; 7 bases line up with TRBD2. Here the CDR3 DNA reads TGTGCCATCAGTGAGACTAGCGCCTACAATGAGCAGTTCTTC. Translated, it gives CAISETSAYNEQFF.